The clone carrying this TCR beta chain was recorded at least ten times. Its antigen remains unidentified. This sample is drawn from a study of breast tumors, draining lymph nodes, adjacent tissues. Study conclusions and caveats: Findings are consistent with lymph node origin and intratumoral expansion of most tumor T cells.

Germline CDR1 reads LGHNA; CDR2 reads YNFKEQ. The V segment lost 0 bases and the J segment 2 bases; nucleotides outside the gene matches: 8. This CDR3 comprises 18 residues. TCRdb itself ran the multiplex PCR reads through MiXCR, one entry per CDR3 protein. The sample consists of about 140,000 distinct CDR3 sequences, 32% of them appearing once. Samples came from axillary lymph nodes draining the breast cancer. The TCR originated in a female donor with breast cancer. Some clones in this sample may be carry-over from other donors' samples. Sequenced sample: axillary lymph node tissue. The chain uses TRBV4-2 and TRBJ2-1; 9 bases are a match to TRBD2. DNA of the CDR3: TGTGCCAGCAGCCAAGATCCCTCGACTAGCGGTACCTACAATGAGCAGTTCTTC. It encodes CASSQDPSTSGTYNEQFF.